This T cell receptor (beta chain) stems from a study of T-cell reconstitution after alpha-beta-depleted transplantation in children. The CDR3 covers 15 residues. With 5 bases clipped from V and 5 bases from J, the junction kept 11 bases outside the gene matches. Germline V gene lookup returns CDR1 DFQATT and CDR2 SNEGSKA (reference sequence). The TCRbeta library incorporated unique molecular identifiers. TCRdb recomputed calls from the PCR reads with MiXCR, one row per CDR3 protein. This sample has approximately 500,000 distinct CDR3 sequences, with roughly 27% found just once. To note about this clonotype: Its antigen is as yet unknown.

Findings of the study overall: Most T-cell counts and diversity one year after the transplant came from T cells that were newly produced. The high TCRbeta diversity at day 60 in some patients came from surviving recipient T cells and thymic progenitors.

The material was PBMCs, obtained before TCRalphabeta/CD19-depleted stem cell transplant. The clonotype originates from a boy in the first two years of life with Wiskott-Aldrich syndrome, due to receive a stem cell transplant. The chain couples TRBV20-1 to TRBJ2-3; TRBD2 agrees at 9 bases. DNA for the CDR3: TGCAGTGCTCCACGAGCGGGAGGCCGTCAAGATACGCAGTATTTT. Translating it yields CSAPRAGGRQDTQYF.